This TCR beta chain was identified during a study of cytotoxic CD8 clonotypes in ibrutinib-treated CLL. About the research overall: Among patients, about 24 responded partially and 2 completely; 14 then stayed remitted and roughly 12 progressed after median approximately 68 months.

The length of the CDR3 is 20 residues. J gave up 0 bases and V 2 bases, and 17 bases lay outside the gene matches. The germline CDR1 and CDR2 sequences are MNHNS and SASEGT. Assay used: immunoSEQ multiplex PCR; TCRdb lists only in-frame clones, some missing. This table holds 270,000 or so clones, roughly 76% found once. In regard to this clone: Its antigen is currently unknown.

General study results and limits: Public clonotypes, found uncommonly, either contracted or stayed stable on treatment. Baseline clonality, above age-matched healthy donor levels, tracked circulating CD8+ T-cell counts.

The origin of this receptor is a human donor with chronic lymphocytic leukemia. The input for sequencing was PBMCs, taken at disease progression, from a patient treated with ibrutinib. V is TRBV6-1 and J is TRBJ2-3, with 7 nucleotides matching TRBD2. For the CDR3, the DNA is TGTGCCAGCAGTGAACTGCTGACTAATATTAGGCGGGGGAGCACAGATACGCAGTATTTT. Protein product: CASSELLTNIRRGSTDTQYF.